This T cell receptor (beta chain) originates from a study of blood T cells in healthy people across ages. The second PCR ran roughly 6 to 11 cycles with a sample-barcoded 5' primer and J-beta primers. Each CDR3 protein is one row after TCRdb ran MiXCR on the 5' RACE reads. The sample records fewer than 950,000 distinct CDR3 sequences, approximately 53% being singletons. This CDR3 spans 16 amino acids. Trimming cost V 5 bases and J 7 bases; bases outside gene matches: 13. Per the germline V gene, CDR1 is DFQATT and CDR2 is SNEGSKA (reference sequence). This TCR derives from a man aged 80 or over in good health. The sequenced sample consisted of blood. V and J are TRBV20-1 and TRBJ2-1, with 11 bases identical to TRBD2. The CDR3 loop reads CSACGYSGRASNEQFF. In nucleotides, the CDR3 is TGCAGTGCTTGCGGCTATAGCGGGAGGGCCTCAAATGAGCAGTTCTTC.